This TCR beta chain was recovered during a study of blood T cell repertoires in COVID-19. Comments on this clone: A read error may be the cause here, since a much bigger clone is one base away.

TCRdb keeps only in-frame clones here, not all; method: immunoSEQ multiplex PCR. The sample lists roughly 280,000 clones, 88% occurring once. The specimen sequenced was peripheral blood. The sequence derives from a woman aged 30 to 39 with COVID-19, enrolled during active disease.

This CDR3 reads CASSDRDEQYF. The CDR3 DNA follows: TGTGCCAGCAGCGACAGGGACGAGCAGTACTTC. The chain joins TRBV7-3 to TRBJ2-7; 7 bases line up with TRBD1. In germline, CDR1 is SGHTA, CDR2 FQGTGA. The CDR3 covers 11 residues. Germline trimming cut 5 bases from V and 5 bases from J; bases unmatched to any gene: 0.